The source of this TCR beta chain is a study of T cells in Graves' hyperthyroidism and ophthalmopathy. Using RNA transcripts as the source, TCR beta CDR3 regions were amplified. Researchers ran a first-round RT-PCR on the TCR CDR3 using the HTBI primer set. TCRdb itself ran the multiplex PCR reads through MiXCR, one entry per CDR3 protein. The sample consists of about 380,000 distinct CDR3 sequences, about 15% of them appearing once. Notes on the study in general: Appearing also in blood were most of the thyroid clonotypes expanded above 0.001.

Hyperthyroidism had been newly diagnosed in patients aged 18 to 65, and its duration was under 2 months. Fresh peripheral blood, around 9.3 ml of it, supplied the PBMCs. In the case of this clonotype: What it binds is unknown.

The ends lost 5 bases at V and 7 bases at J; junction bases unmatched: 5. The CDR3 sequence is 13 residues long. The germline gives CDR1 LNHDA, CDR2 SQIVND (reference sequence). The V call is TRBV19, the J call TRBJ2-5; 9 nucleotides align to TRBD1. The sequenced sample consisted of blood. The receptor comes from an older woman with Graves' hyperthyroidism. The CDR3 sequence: CASSWDRARTQYF. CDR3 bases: TGTGCCAGTAGTTGGGACAGGGCCCGGACCCAGTACTTC.